The text below deals with one T cell receptor beta chain. Its antigen is as yet unknown. Clones were sequenced by immunoSEQ multiplex PCR, and TCRdb holds only the in-frame ones, with some missing. The sample includes 100,000 to 150,000 clones, around 87% seen only once; the top ten take about 1.2%. The data stem from a study of T cell responses to AZD1222 COVID-19 vaccine. Study findings and constraints: Spike-specific TCR breadth and depth rose after two AZD1222 doses. Females made up more of the donors, who were largely white British, and clonal diversity may have come out too low.

Trimming removed 1 base from V and 5 bases from J, with 18 bases in between. Germline loops: CDR1 LNHNV, CDR2 YYDKDF (reference sequence). The CDR3 runs to 16 residues. This sample comprised peripheral blood, obtained on day 0 of AZD1222 vaccination. The J gene is TRBJ2-7, the V gene TRBV15; the D gene could be TRBD1 or TRBD2 (5 bases each). This sequence originates from an adult in good health. The CDR3 sequence: CATSRGGDVGAHEQYF. Here the CDR3 DNA reads TGTGCCACCAGCAGAGGTGGGGACGTTGGGGCCCACGAGCAGTACTTC. Variable domain in full (rest from reference TRBV15 and TRBJ2-7): DAMVIQNPRYQVTQFGKPVTLSCSQTLNHNVMYWYQQKSSQAPKLLFHYYDKDFNNEADTPDNFQSRRPNTSFCFLDIRSPGLGDTAMYLCATSRGGDVGAHEQYFGPGTRLTVT.